This T cell receptor beta chain stems from a study of OX40 agonist ivuxolimab in advanced cancers. Study observations and caveats: Researchers report that CD8+ T cells had, on average, more expanded clones than CD4+.

Regarding this clone: No antigen is known for it.

Germline V gene data show CDR1 as KGHSH and CDR2 as LQKENI. Trimming cost V 5 bases and J 4 bases, with 14 bases left between them. The CDR3 runs to 15 residues. The table came from immunoSEQ multiplex PCR; TCRdb's copy has only in-frame clones and leaves some out. This table holds over 30,000 clones, 82% found once. Here the sequenced sample was CD4+ or CD8+ T cells sorted from blood, taken in a trial of the OX40 agonist ivuxolimab. This receptor was obtained from an adult with an advanced solid tumor such as melanoma, head and neck, liver or kidney cancer. The chain links TRBV18 to TRBJ1-4; D is undetermined. The CDR3 is CASSSGWADNEKLFF. Here the CDR3 DNA reads TGTGCCAGCTCATCTGGGTGGGCAGATAATGAAAAACTGTTTTTT.